Listed here are 32 T cell receptor beta chains from one sample, sequenced in a study of T cell responses to AZD1222 COVID-19 vaccine. Assay: immunoSEQ multiplex PCR; the TCRdb copy retains only in-frame clones and omits some. The sample has more than 35,000 clones, 83% seen once. The sequencing here drew on peripheral blood, taken on day 0 of AZD1222 vaccination. The source of these receptors is an adult in good health.

The gene calls are TRBV5-6 and TRBJ2-3; the D gene is possibly TRBD1 (6 bases). In germline, CDR1 is SGHDT, CDR2 YYEEEE. The CDR3 is made up of 16 amino acids. V was trimmed by 3 bases and J by 3 bases, leaving 17 bases between them. The CDR3 loop is CASSSPGQHTTDTQYF. The DNA for the CDR3 is TGTGCCAGCAGCTCCCCCGGACAGCATACTACAGATACGCAGTATTTT. Complete variable domain (other parts from reference TRBV5-6 and TRBJ2-3): DAGVTQSPTHLIKTRGQQVTLRCSPKSGHDTVSWYQQALGQGPQFIFQYYEEEERQRGNFPDRFSGHQFPNYSSELNVNALLLGDSALYLCASSSPGQHTTDTQYFGPGTRLTVL.

V gene TRBV5-4 combines with J gene TRBJ2-3; D call uncertain. Germline CDR1 reads SGHNT; CDR2 reads YYREEE (reference sequence). Deletions cut 4 bases from V and 3 bases from J, with 12 bases between. The CDR3 has 14 residues. This CDR3 is CASSPPRYTDTQYF. Written as DNA, the CDR3 is TGTGCCAGCAGCCCCCCTCGGTATACAGATACGCAGTATTTT.

The chain carries TRBV25-1 and TRBJ2-5; 9 nucleotides agree with TRBD1. Germline V lookup: CDR1 MGHDK, CDR2 SYGVNS. Trimming removed 4 bases from V and 2 bases from J; junction bases left unmatched: 5. CDR3 length equals 15 residues. CDR3 in DNA: TGTGCCAGCAGTGGGAACAGGGGGCGGCAAGAGACCCAGTACTTC. It specifies CASSGNRGRQETQYF. Complete variable domain (other parts from reference TRBV25-1 and TRBJ2-5): EADIYQTPRYLVIGTGKKITLECSQTMGHDKMYWYQQDPGMELHLIHYSYGVNSTEKGDLSSESTVSRIRTEHFPLTLESARPSHTSQYLCASSGNRGRQETQYFGPGTRLLVL.

This clone was seen just once. The chain employs TRBV5-1 and TRBJ1-3; D remains unclear. Germline lookup yields CDR1 SGHRS and CDR2 YFSETQ. The CDR3 contains 15 residues. V lost 0 bases to trimming and J lost 1 base, with 8 bases between them. The CDR3 loop reads CASSLAVGSGNTIYF. CDR3 DNA sequence: TGCGCCAGCAGCTTGGCCGTGGGTTCTGGAAACACCATATATTTT.

CDR3: CASSLMGSSTGANVLTF. The CDR3 DNA reads as TGTGCCAGCAGCTTAATGGGGTCTAGCACTGGGGCCAACGTCCTGACTTTC. The chain carries TRBV7-3 and TRBJ2-6; D possibly corresponds to TRBD2 (5 bases). Germline V gene lookup returns CDR1 SGHTA and CDR2 FQGTGA. V was trimmed by 1 base and J by 2 bases, leaving 12 bases between them. The CDR3 covers 17 residues.

This clone was counted only a few times. The J gene is TRBJ2-7, the V gene TRBV6-1; 9 bases fit TRBD1. Trimming removed 1 base from V and 5 bases from J; junction bases left unmatched: 3. From germline, CDR1 is MNHNS and CDR2 SASEGT. The CDR3 is 14 amino acids. The CDR3 loop reads CASSEVWTGDEQYF. The DNA for the CDR3 is TGTGCCAGCAGTGAAGTATGGACAGGGGACGAGCAGTACTTC.

The chain has TRBV4-1 and TRBJ2-1; TRBD1 matches at 8 bases. The CDR3 spans 16 residues. Unmatched junction bases numbered 3, after V lost 1 base and J lost 1 base. Germline V gives CDR1 MGHRA, CDR2 YSYEKL. DNA of the CDR3: TGCGCCAGCAGCCAAGGGACAGGGAGGTCCTACAATGAGCAGTTCTTC. Its protein product is CASSQGTGRSYNEQFF.

The V call is TRBV27, the J call TRBJ2-7, with 10 bases lining up with TRBD1. This CDR3 is built from 15 residues. After removal of 6 bases from V and 3 bases from J, the junction contained 8 bases not matched to a gene. The germline CDR1 and CDR2 sequences are MNHEY and SMNVEV (reference sequence). CDR3 DNA: TGTGCCAGCAGCCGATCCGGGACAGGGGTCTACGAGCAGTACTTC. Translation: CASSRSGTGVYEQYF.

The V and J genes are TRBV9 and TRBJ2-2; D not resolved. The CDR3 extends over 14 amino acids. Germline V gene data show CDR1 as SGDLS and CDR2 as YYNGEE. The ends were cut back, 0 bases at V and 1 base at J, with 4 bases in the middle. CDR3 sequence reads: CASSVDGNTGELFF. CDR3 coding DNA: TGTGCCAGCAGCGTAGACGGGAACACCGGGGAGCTGTTTTTT.

This clone came up a few times. J is TRBJ1-1 and V is TRBV25-1; D is unresolved. V lost 4 bases and J 4 bases, leaving 4 bases between the germline ends. The CDR3 is made up of 11 amino acids. Germline V CDR1 and CDR2: MGHDK, SYGVNS. The CDR3 DNA follows: TGTGCCAGCAGTGTAGGCACTGAAGCTTTCTTT. Protein: CASSVGTEAFF.

V gene TRBV3-1 (or the pseudogene TRBV3-2) combines with J gene TRBJ1-2; 9 nucleotides align to TRBD1. Germline V gene sequence: CDR1 LGHDT, CDR2 YNNKEL (reference sequence). The CDR3 is 15 amino acids. Unmatched junction bases numbered 11, after V lost 4 bases and J lost 8 bases. CDR3 loop: CASSRRTGDAEGYTF. The CDR3 DNA reads as TGTGCCAGCAGCCGAAGGACAGGGGATGCGGAAGGCTACACCTTC.

The chain recombines TRBV12-3 or TRBV12-4 with TRBJ2-1; possibly TRBD2 for D (5 bases). The CDR3 consists of 12 residues. V gave up 6 bases and J gave up 3 bases, with 6 bases separating them. The CDR3 region is CASSGVYNEQFF. Written as DNA, the CDR3 is TGTGCCAGCAGCGGGGTCTACAATGAGCAGTTCTTC.

The table lists this clone with a count of one. Written as DNA, the CDR3 is TGTGCCAGCAGTGAGTCAGGGTGGGACTATGGCTACACCTTC. It is translated as CASSESGWDYGYTF. The chain has TRBV25-1 and TRBJ1-2, with D possibly TRBD1 on 5 matching bases. There are 14 residues in the CDR3. CDR1 and CDR2 from the germline V gene are MGHDK and SYGVNS. V dropped 3 bases and J dropped 3 bases, with 11 bases sitting between them.

The genes are TRBV4-3 and TRBJ1-3; D unclear. The CDR3 has 16 residues. V dropped 1 base and J dropped 4 bases, with 14 bases sitting between them. The V gene's germline CDR1 is LGHNA and CDR2 YSLEER. The CDR3 reads CASSQATASLGNTIYF. CDR3 nucleotides: TGCGCCAGCAGCCAAGCAACGGCCAGCTTAGGAAACACCATATATTTT.

CDR3 amino acids: CASSQEPPIGVYNEQFF. CDR3 sequence (DNA): TGCGCCAGCAGCCAAGAGCCCCCGATCGGGGTTTACAATGAGCAGTTCTTC. The chain has TRBV4-3 and TRBJ2-1; D perhaps matches TRBD2 (5 bases). Germline V gives CDR1 LGHNA, CDR2 YSLEER. This CDR3 is built from 17 residues. V was clipped by 0 bases and J by 4 bases, with 16 bases between them.

This clone was counted once. V gene TRBV4-3 combines with J gene TRBJ1-6; D gene uncertain. V was trimmed by 0 bases and J by 10 bases, leaving 7 bases between them. The CDR3 covers 13 residues. The germline CDR1 and CDR2 sequences are LGHNA and YSLEER. The CDR3 nucleotides read TGCGCCAGCAGCCAAGATTCGGGGTCACCCCTCCACTTT. Its translation is CASSQDSGSPLHF.

The V and J genes are TRBV28 and TRBJ1-2; D remains unclear. V was shortened by 3 bases and J by 4 bases, with 6 bases between the two germline ends. CDR3 size: 12 residues. Germline-derived CDR1 and CDR2 are MDHEN and SYDVKM. In DNA, the CDR3 is TGTGCCAGCAGTTTGCCAGCCTATGGCTACACCTTC. Protein: CASSLPAYGYTF.

V usage is TRBV3-1 (or the pseudogene TRBV3-2) and J usage is TRBJ2-1, with TRBD2 matching 16 bases. Germline trimming cut 2 bases from V and 1 base from J; bases unmatched to any gene: 8. This CDR3 is 20 amino acids long. CDR1 is LGHDT, CDR2 YNNKEL, per germline (reference sequence). The CDR3 DNA sequence: TGTGCCAGCAGCCAACGGACCGGGACTAGCGGGGGGGCATCCTACAATGAGCAGTTCTTC. Its protein product is CASSQRTGTSGGASYNEQFF.

This chain joins TRBV7-9 and TRBJ1-6, with TRBD1 identical over 10 bases. J gave up 7 bases and V 6 bases, and 3 bases lay outside the gene matches. The CDR3 spans 14 residues. Per germline, CDR1 SEHNR and CDR2 FQNEAQ (reference sequence). The CDR3 protein is CASSPGQGNSPLHF. In DNA form, the CDR3 reads TGTGCCAGCAGTCCGGGACAGGGGAATTCACCCCTCCACTTT.

V usage is TRBV6-5 and J usage is TRBJ2-1, with D perhaps TRBD1 (5 bases). Trimming took 2 bases from V and 3 from J, leaving 11 bases between them. The CDR3 is 15 residues long. Germline V gene sequence: CDR1 MNHEY, CDR2 SVGAGI. The CDR3 DNA reads TGTGCCAGCAGTTACCGGCCCGACAGCTACAATGAGCAGTTCTTC. Amino acid sequence: CASSYRPDSYNEQFF.

The chain recombines TRBV9 with TRBJ1-1; 7 bases align to TRBD1. Germline V lookup: CDR1 SGDLS, CDR2 YYNGEE. The trim removed 0 bases at V and 5 bases at J, leaving 7 bases unmatched. The CDR3 totals 15 residues. This chain's CDR3 is CASSVGPGGNTEAFF. The CDR3 nucleotides are TGTGCCAGCAGCGTAGGACCAGGGGGAAATACTGAAGCTTTCTTT.

CDR3 amino acids: CASRSGTGPYEQYF. Here the CDR3 DNA reads TGCGCCAGCAGGAGCGGGACAGGTCCCTACGAGCAGTACTTC. The rearrangement joins TRBV5-1 to TRBJ2-7; weak D call: TRBD1 (8 bases). The CDR3 consists of 14 residues. V lost 5 bases and J lost 2, with 14 bases in between. Germline assignment: CDR1 SGHRS and CDR2 YFSETQ. The full variable domain, its missing parts supplied by reference TRBV5-1 and TRBJ2-7, is KAGVTQTPRYLIKTRGQQVTLSCSPISGHRSVSWYQQTPGQGLQFLFEYFSETQRNKGNFPGRFSGRQFSNSRSEMNVSTLELGDSALYLCASRSGTGPYEQYFGPGTRLTVT.

This clone was counted a single time. V gene TRBV19 combines with J gene TRBJ1-5, with TRBD1 as a possible D gene (5 bases). V lost 4 bases and J 3 bases, leaving 19 bases between the germline ends. Germline CDR1 and CDR2: LNHDA and SQIVND (reference sequence). The CDR3 has 17 amino acids. CDR3: CASSTSSAGRHNQPQHF. The CDR3 DNA sequence: TGTGCCAGTAGTACCTCCTCTGCGGGACGGCACAATCAGCCCCAGCATTTT.

This rearrangement joins TRBV27 to TRBJ1-6; tentatively, D is TRBD1 (6 bases). The length of the CDR3 is 16 residues. Germline V gene sequence: CDR1 MNHEY, CDR2 SMNVEV (reference sequence). V shed 0 bases and J shed 6 bases, with 12 bases lying between them. As DNA, the CDR3 is TGTGCCAGCAGTTTATCGAAGGGGGTTATTAATTCACCCCTCCACTTT. The encoded protein is CASSLSKGVINSPLHF.

The chain uses TRBV5-8 and TRBJ1-5; 8 bases line up with TRBD1. Looked up from germline, CDR1 is SGHTS and CDR2 is YDEGEE. The CDR3 length is 13 residues. Germline trimming cut 5 bases from V and 6 bases from J; bases unmatched to any gene: 4. The CDR3 region is CASSYDRGQPQHF. The CDR3 DNA reads TGTGCCAGCAGTTACGACAGGGGTCAGCCCCAGCATTTT.

The chain recombines TRBV4-1 with TRBJ1-3; weak D call: TRBD1 (6 bases). With 4 bases removed from V and 5 bases from J, the gap between germline ends came to 15 bases. Germline-derived CDR1 and CDR2 are MGHRA and YSYEKL. The CDR3 is 15 amino acids. The CDR3 region has the DNA TGCGCCAGCAGCCTTAACACAGGGTCAAGAAACACCATATATTTT. Its translation: CASSLNTGSRNTIYF.

This chain connects TRBV7-8 to TRBJ2-3, with TRBD1 matching over 8 bases. The germline gives CDR1 SGHVS, CDR2 FQNEAQ. V lost 5 bases, J lost 5 bases, and 6 bases stayed unmatched. This CDR3 has 14 amino acids. CDR3 sequence (DNA): TGTGCCAGCAGCCCCTGGACAGGGCTAGATACGCAGTATTTT. Amino acids: CASSPWTGLDTQYF.

The rearrangement links TRBV11-2 to TRBJ2-5, with 9 positions matching TRBD1. J was trimmed by 2 bases and V by 4 bases; bases with no gene match: 5. The germline V gene encodes CDR1 SGHAT and CDR2 FQNNGV. This CDR3 has 15 residues. The CDR3 DNA reads TGTGCCAGCAGCTACGGGACAGGGTTTCAAGAGACCCAGTACTTC. Translating gives CASSYGTGFQETQYF. The full variable domain, completed using reference TRBV11-2 and TRBJ2-5, is EAGVAQSPRYKIIEKRQSVAFWCNPISGHATLYWYQQILGQGPKLLIQFQNNGVVDDSQLPKDRFSAERLKGVDSTLKIQPAKLEDSAVYLCASSYGTGFQETQYFGPGTRLLVL.

The CDR3 region has the DNA TGTGCCAGCAGCCCGTTTGGACAGGAGTCTGAAGCTTTCTTT. It translates to CASSPFGQESEAFF. The chain uses TRBV3-1 (or the pseudogene TRBV3-2) and TRBJ1-1; 7 bases map to TRBD1. V lost 4 bases to trimming and J lost 6 bases; unmatched junction nucleotides: 8. The CDR3 is made up of 14 amino acids. Germline assignment: CDR1 LGHDT and CDR2 YNNKEL (reference sequence).

This chain links TRBV6-6 with TRBJ2-7, with 7 bases aligning to TRBD1. From germline, CDR1 is MNHNY and CDR2 SVGAGI (reference sequence). CDR3 length equals 16 residues. The V segment lost 0 bases and the J segment 0 bases; nucleotides outside the gene matches: 5. CDR3 nucleotide sequence: TGTGCCAGCAGTTACTCGAAAGGGGGCCTCTCCTACGAGCAGTACTTC. It codes for CASSYSKGGLSYEQYF.

The genes are TRBV28 and TRBJ1-4; D perhaps matches TRBD1 (5 bases). V gave up 6 bases and J gave up 5 bases, with 13 bases separating them. Looked up from germline, CDR1 is MDHEN and CDR2 is SYDVKM. The CDR3 totals 14 residues. CDR3 in DNA: TGTGCCAGCAGCGACAGCGACCGAAATGAAAAACTGTTTTTT. Residues: CASSDSDRNEKLFF.

The chain uses TRBV15 and TRBJ2-7, with 8 bases fitting TRBD2. V was pared by 1 base and J by 5 bases, with 4 bases of the junction left unmatched. The V gene's germline CDR1 is LNHNV and CDR2 YYDKDF (reference sequence). The CDR3 totals 14 residues. This chain's CDR3 is CATSRGAGGHEQYF. The CDR3 DNA follows: TGTGCCACCAGCAGAGGGGCGGGGGGCCACGAGCAGTACTTC.